This T cell receptor beta chain was documented in a study of blood T cells in healthy people across ages. Together with a sample-barcoded 5' primer, a J-beta primer mix was included in a second PCR lasting roughly 6 to 12 cycles. MiXCR was run by TCRdb on the 5' RACE reads, yielding one entry per CDR3 protein. In the table there are hundreds of thousands of distinct CDR3 sequences, around 46% of which are singletons. Input material: blood. This TCR was recovered from a woman aged 55-75 years in good health.

CDR3 loop: CASSTTDRAETQYF. CDR3 DNA: TGTGCCAGCAGCACCACGGACAGGGCGGAGACCCAGTACTTC. This sequence joins TRBV7-9 and TRBJ2-5; 8 bases align to TRBD1. The trim removed 5 bases at V and 5 bases at J, leaving 7 bases unmatched. In germline, CDR1 is SEHNR, CDR2 FQNEAQ (reference sequence). The CDR3 is 14 amino acids.